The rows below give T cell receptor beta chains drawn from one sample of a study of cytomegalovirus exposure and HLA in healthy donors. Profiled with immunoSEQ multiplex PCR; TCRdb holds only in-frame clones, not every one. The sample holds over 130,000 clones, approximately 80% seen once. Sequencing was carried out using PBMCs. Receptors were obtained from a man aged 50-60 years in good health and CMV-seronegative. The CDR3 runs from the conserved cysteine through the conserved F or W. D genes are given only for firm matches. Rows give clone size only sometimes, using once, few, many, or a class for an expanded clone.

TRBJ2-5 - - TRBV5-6 CASGGAGSKTQYF TGTGCCAGCGGGGGGGCCGGGAGTAAGACCCAGTACTTC
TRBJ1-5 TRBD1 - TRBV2 CASSGQGGRNQPQHF TGTGCCAGCTCCGGACAGGGCGGGCGCAATCAGCCCCAGCATTTT
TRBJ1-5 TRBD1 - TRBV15 CATSGEQGARQPQHF TGTGCCACCAGCGGCGAGCAGGGGGCCCGTCAGCCCCAGCATTTT
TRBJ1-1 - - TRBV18 CASSPLYSVSLNTEAFF TGTGCCAGCTCACCATTGTATAGTGTGTCTTTGAACACTGAAGCTTTCTTT
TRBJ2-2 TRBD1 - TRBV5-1 CASAPGQSITGELFF TGCGCCAGTGCACCGGGACAGTCAATCACCGGGGAGCTGTTTTTT
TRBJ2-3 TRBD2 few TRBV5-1 CASSFLTSGGALDTQYF TGCGCCAGCAGCTTCCTGACTAGCGGGGGGGCTCTAGATACGCAGTATTTT
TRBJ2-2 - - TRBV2 CASSPSLHTGELFF TGTGCCAGCAGTCCGTCCCTTCACACCGGGGAGCTGTTTTTT
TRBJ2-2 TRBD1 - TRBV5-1 CASSWDRSNTGELFF TGCGCCAGCAGCTGGGACAGATCGAACACCGGGGAGCTGTTTTTT
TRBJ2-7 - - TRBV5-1 CASRPLRGASYEQYF TGCGCCAGCAGACCCCTGCGGGGTGCCTCCTACGAGCAGTACTTC
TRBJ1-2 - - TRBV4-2 CASSQGEGIGWGYTF TGTGCCAGCAGCCAAGGGGAGGGGATTGGATGGGGCTACACCTTC
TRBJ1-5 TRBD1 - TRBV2 CASSGERTGNQPQHF TGTGCCAGCAGTGGGGAAAGGACAGGAAACCAGCCCCAGCATTTT
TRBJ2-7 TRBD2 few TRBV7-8 CASSLWAGGGYEQYF TGTGCCAGCAGCTTATGGGCGGGAGGAGGCTACGAGCAGTACTTC
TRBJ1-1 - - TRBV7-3 CASSARPRSGAFF TGTGCCAGCAGCGCCCGACCACGCTCGGGAGCTTTCTTT
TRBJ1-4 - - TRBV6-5 CASSYSRGGREKLFF TGTGCCAGCAGTTACTCCCGAGGGGGTCGGGAAAAACTGTTTTTT
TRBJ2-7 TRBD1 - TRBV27 CASSSPGTGDNYEQYF TGTGCCAGCAGTTCGCCAGGGACAGGGGATAACTACGAGCAGTACTTC
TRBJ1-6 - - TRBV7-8 CASSPGQNYNSPLHF TGTGCCAGCAGTCCTGGACAGAATTATAATTCACCCCTCCACTTT
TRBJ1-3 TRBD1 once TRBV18 CASSPGQTTGNTIYF TGTGCCAGCTCACCGGGACAGACAACTGGAAACACCATATATTTT
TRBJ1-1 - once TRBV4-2 CASSPQALNTEAFF TGTGCCAGCAGCCCACAGGCGCTGAACACTGAAGCTTTCTTT
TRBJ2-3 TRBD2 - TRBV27 CASSLWTSGGTDTQYF TGTGCCAGCAGTTTATGGACTAGCGGGGGCACAGATACGCAGTATTTT
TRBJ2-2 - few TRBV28 CASSSTGTTNTGELFF TGTGCCAGCAGTTCAACCGGGACAACGAACACCGGGGAGCTGTTTTTT
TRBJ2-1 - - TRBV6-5 CASSYSGTLSYNEQFF TGTGCCAGCAGTTACTCGGGGACACTCTCCTACAATGAGCAGTTCTTC
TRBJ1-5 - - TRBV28 CASNVPSNQPQHF TGTGCCAGCAATGTCCCGAGCAATCAGCCCCAGCATTTT
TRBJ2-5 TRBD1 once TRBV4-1 CASSQESQGAETQYF TGCGCCAGCAGCCAAGAAAGCCAGGGGGCAGAGACCCAGTACTTC
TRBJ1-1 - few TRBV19 CATSPQGHTNTEAFF TGTGCCACCAGCCCACAAGGACACACGAACACTGAAGCTTTCTTT
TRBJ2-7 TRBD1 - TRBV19 CASTSGQGQTYEQYF TGTGCCAGTACCAGTGGACAGGGACAGACCTACGAGCAGTACTTC
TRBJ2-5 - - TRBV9 CASSVAFSRGQETQYF TGTGCCAGCAGCGTAGCGTTCTCTAGAGGCCAAGAGACCCAGTACTTC
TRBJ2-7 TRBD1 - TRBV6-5 CASRPGQGASYEQYF TGTGCCAGCAGGCCGGGACAGGGGGCCTCCTACGAGCAGTACTTC
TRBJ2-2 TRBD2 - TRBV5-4 CASSEGTSGWGTGELFF TGTGCCAGCTCCGAGGGGACTAGCGGGTGGGGCACCGGGGAGCTGTTTTTT
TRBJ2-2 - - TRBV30 CAYSQGPNTGELFF TGTGCCTACAGCCAGGGGCCGAACACCGGGGAGCTGTTTTTT
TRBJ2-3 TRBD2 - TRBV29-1 CSVGTSGGAGYF TGCAGCGTTGGGACTAGCGGGGGGGCCGGGTATTTT
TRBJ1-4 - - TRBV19 CASSSSGRGNEKLFF TGTGCCAGTAGTTCGTCAGGGAGGGGTAATGAAAAACTGTTTTTT
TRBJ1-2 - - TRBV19 CASSTGRGGLNYGYTF TGTGCCAGTAGTACCGGCCGGGGGGGCCTTAACTATGGCTACACCTTC
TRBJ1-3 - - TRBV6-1 CATRLDTLRNTIYF TGTGCCACCAGGTTGGACACCCTTCGAAACACCATATATTTT
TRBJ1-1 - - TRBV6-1 CAASQDMQAGAFF TGTGCCGCCAGCCAAGATATGCAGGCCGGCGCTTTCTTT
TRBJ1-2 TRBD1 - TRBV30 CAWSVGQASYTF TGTGCCTGGAGTGTGGGACAGGCGAGCTACACCTTC
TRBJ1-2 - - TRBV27 CASSPNSAGAQGYTF TGTGCCAGCAGTCCGAATTCAGCGGGGGCACAGGGCTACACCTTC
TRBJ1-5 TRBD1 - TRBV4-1 CASSKGTGATNSNQPQHF TGCGCCAGCAGCAAGGGGACAGGCGCGACTAATAGCAATCAGCCCCAGCATTTT
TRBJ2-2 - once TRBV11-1 CASSLVGGAAGELFF TGTGCCAGCAGCTTAGTTGGGGGGGCTGCCGGGGAGCTGTTTTTT
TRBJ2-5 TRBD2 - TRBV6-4 CASSDSSVAGGGRETQYF TGTGCCAGCAGTGACTCGTCGGTAGCGGGGGGGGGAAGAGAGACCCAGTACTTC
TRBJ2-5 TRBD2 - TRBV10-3 CAISRGTSGETQYF TGTGCCATCAGCCGGGGGACTAGCGGAGAGACCCAGTACTTC
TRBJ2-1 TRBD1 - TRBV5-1 CASRRTGGSNNEQFF TGCGCCAGCAGGCGTACAGGGGGATCAAACAATGAGCAGTTCTTC
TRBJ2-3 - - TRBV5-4 CASSAGQSTDTQYF TGTGCCAGCAGTGCGGGACAGTCCACAGATACGCAGTATTTT
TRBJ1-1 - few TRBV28 CASSLRGLLNTEAFF TGTGCCAGCAGTCTACGGGGACTCCTGAACACTGAAGCTTTCTTT
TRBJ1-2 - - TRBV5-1 CASSADPRADYGYTF TGCGCCAGCAGCGCAGACCCCAGGGCGGACTATGGCTACACCTTC
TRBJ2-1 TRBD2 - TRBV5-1 CASSLAGGGYNEQFF TGCGCCAGCAGCTTGGCGGGAGGGGGCTACAATGAGCAGTTCTTC
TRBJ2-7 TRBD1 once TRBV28 CASSLGQGVGEQYF TGTGCCAGCAGTTTAGGGCAGGGGGTGGGGGAGCAGTACTTC
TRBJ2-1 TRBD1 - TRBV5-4 CASNEKWDSRRNEQFF TGTGCCAGCAACGAGAAATGGGACAGCCGACGCAATGAGCAGTTCTTC
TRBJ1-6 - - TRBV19 CASSGRDTLSPLHF TGTGCCAGTAGTGGCCGGGACACTCTTTCACCCCTCCACTTT
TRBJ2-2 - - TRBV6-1 CASRPRATGELFF TGTGCCAGCAGGCCCAGGGCCACCGGGGAGCTGTTTTTT
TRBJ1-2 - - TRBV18 CASSPWDTNYGYTF TGTGCCAGCTCACCCTGGGACACAAACTATGGCTACACCTTC
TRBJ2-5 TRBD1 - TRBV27 CASSYRGQETQYF TGTGCCAGCTCGTACAGGGGACAAGAGACCCAGTACTTC
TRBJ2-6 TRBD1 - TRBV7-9 CASSRRQGPSSGANVLTF TGTGCCAGCAGCCGTCGACAGGGCCCAAGCTCTGGGGCCAACGTCCTGACTTTC
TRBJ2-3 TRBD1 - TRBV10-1 CASSQTRDRHTDTQYF TGCGCCAGCAGCCAAACCCGGGACAGGCACACAGATACGCAGTATTTT
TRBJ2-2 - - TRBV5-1 CASSLDPRDAGELFF TGCGCCAGCAGCTTGGACCCCAGGGATGCCGGGGAGCTGTTTTTT